The present T cell receptor (beta chain) was sequenced within a study of shared clonotypes between healthy human individuals. J lost 5 bases, V lost 5 bases, and 9 bases had no gene match. This CDR3 has 14 amino acids. Germline CDR1 reads LNHDA; CDR2 reads SQIVND (reference sequence). The method was immunoSEQ multiplex PCR; TCRdb's version includes in-frame clones alone and lacks a portion of them. The profile covers more than 550,000 clones, with around 90% appearing a single time and about a third taken by the ten largest. The chain has TRBV19 and TRBJ2-7, with 7 bases lining up with TRBD1. The sequence was collected from a man between 18 and 29 years old in good health. Some clones in this sample may be carry-over from other donors' samples. Sequenced material: memory CD8+ T cells from PBMCs. Documented subset: CD45RO+ cells pooled with CCR7-negative TemRA cells. The CDR3 reads CASSVGTAQDEQYF. CDR3 nucleotide sequence: TGTGCCAGTAGTGTTGGGACAGCCCAGGACGAGCAGTACTTC.